These 25 T cell receptor beta chains originate from one sample sequenced in a study of shared clonotypes between healthy human individuals. Clones were sequenced by immunoSEQ multiplex PCR, and TCRdb holds only the in-frame ones, with some missing. The repertoire holds hundreds of thousands of clones, with 97% as singletons. Sequencing input: naive CD4+ T cells sorted from blood. The subset: CD45RA+ positively selected. The source of these receptors is a woman between 25 and 40 years old in good health.

The chain uses TRBV27 and TRBJ1-1; TRBD1 might be the D (6 bases). V was cut by 5 bases and J by 0 bases, with 19 bases left in between. The germline gives CDR1 MNHEY, CDR2 SMNVEV (reference sequence). The CDR3 is 17 residues long. The CDR3, as DNA: TGTGCCAGCAGTCCCCGACCGGGACAAAGAGTGAACACTGAAGCTTTCTTT. As protein: CASSPRPGQRVNTEAFF.

The chain carries TRBV5-1 and TRBJ2-7; 13 nucleotides agree with TRBD2. The V gene's germline CDR1 is SGHRS and CDR2 YFSETQ. The CDR3 is made up of 15 amino acids. J lost 6 bases, V lost 0 bases, and 3 bases had no gene match. The chain's CDR3 is CASSLGGLAGPEQYF. In DNA, the CDR3 is TGCGCCAGCAGCTTGGGGGGACTAGCGGGACCCGAGCAGTACTTC. Supplemented by reference TRBV5-1 and TRBJ2-7, the full variable domain reads KAGVTQTPRYLIKTRGQQVTLSCSPISGHRSVSWYQQTPGQGLQFLFEYFSETQRNKGNFPGRFSGRQFSNSRSEMNVSTLELGDSALYLCASSLGGLAGPEQYFGPGTRLTVT.

In its sample, this clone was seen once. Relative to the germline gene, one junction end is altered; a read error may explain this. This sequence joins TRBV15 and TRBJ1-2, with D possibly matching TRBD1 (6 bases). CDR1 and CDR2 from the germline V gene are LNHNV and YYDKDF (reference sequence). The length of the CDR3 is 14 residues. DNA of the CDR3: TGTGCCACCAGCAGGTATTCAGGGGTCTATGGCCACACCTTC. Translated: CATSRYSGVYGHTF.

The chain joins TRBV10-3 to TRBJ1-6; maybe TRBD1 (5 bases). The CDR3 runs to 15 residues. Trimming removed 6 bases at V and 10 bases at J, with 19 bases between. In germline, CDR1 is ENHRY, CDR2 SYGVKD. The CDR3 DNA reads as TGTGCCATCAGCACCGCCAGGGTAGGGGAGTCACCCCTCCACTTT. Its translation is CAISTARVGESPLHF.

The V gene is TRBV29-1, the J gene TRBJ1-4, with a weak D call TRBD1 (5 bases). The CDR3 is made up of 13 amino acids. V lost 7 bases to trimming and J lost 4 bases, with 13 bases between them. Per the germline V gene, CDR1 is SQVTM and CDR2 is ANQGSEA. CDR3 nucleotides: TGCAGCGGTGTTGGGGGGATTAATGAAAAACTGTTTTTT. Amino acids: CSGVGGINEKLFF.

This clone was detected only once. The V and J genes are TRBV7-9 and TRBJ2-3; 7 bases map to TRBD2. Germline loops: CDR1 SEHNR, CDR2 FQNEAQ (reference sequence). CDR3 length: 14 residues. The V gene end was trimmed by 3 bases and the J gene end by 7 bases; junction bases not matched to a gene: 7. In DNA, the CDR3 is TGTGCCAGCAGCTTGAGACTAGCCACCAATACGCAGTATTTT. Residues: CASSLRLATNTQYF.

This chain joins TRBV30 and TRBJ2-1; TRBD2 matches at 12 bases. Germline V gene lookup returns CDR1 GTSNPN and CDR2 SVGIG (reference sequence). CDR3 length: 16 amino acids. V was pared by 2 bases and J by 6 bases, with 8 bases of the junction left unmatched. Here the CDR3 DNA reads TGTGCCTGGAGTTCGGAGGGACTAGCGGGTTTCAATGAGCAGTTCTTC. Translation gives CAWSSEGLAGFNEQFF.

The chain uses TRBV11-2 and TRBJ2-7, with D perhaps TRBD2 (6 bases). The germline V and J ends were trimmed by 5 bases and 1 base, with 15 bases remaining between them. This CDR3 spans 15 amino acids. Germline-derived CDR1 and CDR2 are SGHAT and FQNNGV. CDR3 amino acids: CASSALTGTSYEQYF. The DNA for the CDR3 is TGTGCCAGCAGCGCGTTAACCGGGACTTCCTACGAGCAGTACTTC.

Here the CDR3 reads CASSGPGQGSYGYTF. The CDR3, as DNA: TGTGCCAGCAGTGGACCGGGACAGGGGAGCTATGGCTACACCTTC. The chain links TRBV6-1 to TRBJ1-2; 10 nucleotides align to TRBD1. CDR3 length: 15 amino acids. V was clipped by 4 bases and J by 4 bases; unmatched bases: 6. In germline, CDR1 is MNHNS, CDR2 SASEGT.

This rearrangement joins TRBV2 to TRBJ2-7; 12 nucleotides match TRBD2. CDR3 size: 14 residues. V was clipped by 5 bases and J by 7 bases; unmatched bases: 6. From germline, CDR1 is SNHLY and CDR2 FYNNEI. The CDR3 here is CASSRLAGAVEQYF. The DNA of the CDR3 is TGTGCCAGCAGTAGACTAGCGGGAGCGGTTGAGCAGTACTTC.

The rearrangement links TRBV28 to TRBJ2-7; D tentatively reads TRBD1 or TRBD2 (6 bases each). The CDR3 consists of 14 residues. V was shortened by 4 bases and J by 5 bases, with 15 bases between the two germline ends. The germline gives CDR1 MDHEN, CDR2 SYDVKM. For the CDR3, the DNA is TGTGCCAGCAGTTCCTTCCCGGGGGCCGACGAGCAGTACTTC. Residues: CASSSFPGADEQYF.

CDR3 nucleotides: TGTGCCAGCAGCTTACTACCAGCGGGAGGGGTAGAGACCCAGTACTTC. Its protein is CASSLLPAGGVETQYF. The chain carries TRBV7-3 and TRBJ2-5; 10 bases agree with TRBD2. The germline V gene encodes CDR1 SGHTA and CDR2 FQGTGA. The V segment lost 2 bases and the J segment 4 bases; nucleotides outside the gene matches: 7. This CDR3 spans 16 amino acids.

This chain connects TRBV28 to TRBJ1-2; D remains ambiguous. Germline CDR1 is MDHEN and CDR2 is SYDVKM. V lost 7 bases and J 4 bases, leaving 19 bases between the germline ends. This CDR3 is built from 15 residues. The CDR3 spells CASTTLPGSGYGYTF. The CDR3 DNA follows: TGTGCCAGCACAACCCTCCCCGGCAGCGGCTATGGCTACACCTTC.

The V call is TRBV28, the J call TRBJ1-2; 8 bases agree with TRBD1. V trimming: 2 bases; J trimming: 0 bases; junction bases outside the gene matches: 8. The CDR3 length is 17 residues. Germline CDR1 reads MDHEN; CDR2 reads SYDVKM. CDR3 bases: TGTGCCAGCAGTTTAACCGGACAGGGACCCACTAACTATGGCTACACCTTC. Its protein is CASSLTGQGPTNYGYTF.

The chain has TRBV27 and TRBJ1-5; the D gene is possibly TRBD1 (5 bases). CDR1 MNHEY and CDR2 SMNVEV come from the germline V gene (reference sequence). Deletions cut 0 bases from V and 4 bases from J, with 10 bases between. The CDR3 sequence is 15 residues long. DNA for the CDR3: TGTGCCAGCAGTTTATCGGGGGATGGAAATCAGCCCCAGCATTTT. Translation: CASSLSGDGNQPQHF.

This chain connects TRBV7-2 to TRBJ2-5, with 11 bases that match TRBD2. TRBJ2-7 explains the end of the DNA better; the J call may be wrong. There are 16 residues in the CDR3. From germline, CDR1 is SGHTA and CDR2 FQGNSA. The CDR3 DNA reads TGTGCCAGCAGCTCCAGGACTAGCGGGTTAAGGTACGAGCAGTACTTC. This gives the protein CASSSRTSGLRYEQYF.

The V gene is TRBV29-1, the J gene TRBJ2-3; D is unclear. In germline, CDR1 is SQVTM, CDR2 ANQGSEA. The CDR3 has 16 residues. The germline V and J ends were trimmed by 3 bases and 6 bases, with 22 bases remaining between them. CDR3 protein: CSVEGSQKLTPDTQYF. The CDR3 DNA follows: TGCAGCGTTGAGGGCAGCCAAAAGTTAACCCCTGATACGCAGTATTTT.

The J gene is TRBJ1-6, the V gene TRBV7-9; 8 bases are a match to TRBD1. The CDR3 length is 17 residues. Per the germline V gene, CDR1 is SEHNR and CDR2 is FQNEAQ (reference sequence). After removal of 3 bases from V and 5 bases from J, the junction contained 9 bases not matched to a gene. The CDR3 here is CASSFAGTGNHNSPLHF. In DNA form, the CDR3 reads TGTGCCAGCAGCTTCGCCGGGACAGGCAACCATAATTCACCCCTCCACTTT.

The genes are TRBV11-3 and TRBJ1-1; the match to TRBD1 covers 8 bases. The CDR3 runs to 15 residues. Germline V gene lookup returns CDR1 SGHNT and CDR2 YENEEA. V shed 5 bases, J shed 7 bases, and the junction held 12 bases outside the gene matches. The CDR3 region has the DNA TGTGCCAGCAGCGCCGGACAGGGTCCGCGGAATGAAGCTTTCTTT. It codes for CASSAGQGPRNEAFF.

The chain couples TRBV5-6 to TRBJ1-5; D call uncertain. Germline V gene data show CDR1 as SGHDT and CDR2 as YYEEEE. The CDR3 runs 14 residues. V was trimmed by 4 bases and J by 3 bases, leaving 11 bases between them. CDR3 loop: CASSPGPYNQPQHF. In nucleotides, the CDR3 is TGTGCCAGCAGCCCCGGGCCCTACAATCAGCCCCAGCATTTT.

About this clone: Other DNA sequences in the sample encode the same CDR3. The V gene is TRBV7-9, the J gene TRBJ2-3; D ambiguous. Germline V gives CDR1 SEHNR, CDR2 FQNEAQ (reference sequence). CDR3 size: 13 residues. V lost 1 base, J lost 3 bases, and 5 bases lay in between. For the CDR3, the DNA is TGTGCCAGCAGCTTAGACTCAACAGATACGCAGTATTTT. Translated: CASSLDSTDTQYF.

The J gene is TRBJ2-2, the V gene TRBV19, with a possible D match to TRBD1 (6 bases). Germline loops: CDR1 LNHDA, CDR2 SQIVND (reference sequence). The CDR3 totals 16 residues. Trimming stripped 5 bases from V and 0 bases from J, with 13 bases between. CDR3 coding DNA: TGTGCCAGTAGTCCACGGGGACAACCGAACACCGGGGAGCTGTTTTTT. Translating gives CASSPRGQPNTGELFF.

This clone occurred once. The rearrangement links TRBV15 to TRBJ1-1; tentatively, D is TRBD1 (5 bases). The germline V and J ends were trimmed by 5 bases and 0 bases, with 7 bases remaining between them. From germline, CDR1 is LNHNV and CDR2 YYDKDF (reference sequence). The CDR3 runs to 13 residues. CDR3 sequence (DNA): TGTGCCACCAGCCACAGGATGAACACTGAAGCTTTCTTT. This codes for CATSHRMNTEAFF.

This clone was observed a single time. The chain employs TRBV28 and TRBJ2-1; TRBD1 agrees at 9 bases. The CDR3 is made up of 16 amino acids. The germline CDR1 and CDR2 sequences are MDHEN and SYDVKM. With V trimmed by 7 bases and J by 8 bases, 15 bases remained unmatched. CDR3 DNA: TGTGCCAGCACCATCCAGGGACAGGGCTCCTTAGATGAGCAGTTCTTC. Translation gives CASTIQGQGSLDEQFF.

This chain uses TRBV7-8 with TRBJ2-7, with 10 bases matching TRBD1. Per the germline V gene, CDR1 is SGHVS and CDR2 is FQNEAQ. V lost 5 bases to trimming and J lost 5 bases; unmatched junction nucleotides: 9. This CDR3 has 15 residues. DNA of the CDR3: TGTGCCAGCAGCCCCCCGGGGACAGGGGCTGACGAGCAGTACTTC. The encoded protein is CASSPPGTGADEQYF. Combining the CDR3 with reference TRBV7-8 and TRBJ2-7 gives the whole variable domain GAGVSQSPRYKVAKRGQDVALRCDPISGHVSLFWYQQALGQGPEFLTYFQNEAQLDKSGLPSDRFFAERPEGSVSTLKIQRTQQEDSAVYLCASSPPGTGADEQYFGPGTRLTVT.